This entry lists 19 T cell receptor beta chains sequenced from one sample in a study of regulatory and conventional T cells in RAG deficiency. The assay was immunoSEQ multiplex PCR, and TCRdb's table has in-frame clones only and misses some. The sample yields 8,000 or so clones, approximately 93% seen once. Blood CD4+ CD25-high CD127-low regulatory T cells supplied the genomic DNA template. In addition, the sample was reused for a study of regulatory T cells. From that paper: The primer mix had 52 TRBV and 13 TRBJ primers.

Specimen: CD127- CD25+ CD4+ Tregs sorted from blood. The receptors here all came from a human donor in good health.

The chain recombines TRBV4-1 with TRBJ1-1; no firm D call. CDR1 is MGHRA and CDR2 is YSYEKL in the germline V gene. The CDR3 runs to 16 residues. Trimming stripped 4 bases from V and 1 base from J, with 16 bases between. The CDR3 nucleotides read TGCGCCAGCAGCCGAGACGATATGACTCAGAACACTGAAGCTTTCTTT. Amino acid sequence: CASSRDDMTQNTEAFF.

The chain joins TRBV6-1 to TRBJ1-2, with 7 bases aligning to TRBD1. Germline CDR1 reads MNHNS; CDR2 reads SASEGT. The V gene end was trimmed by 4 bases and the J gene end by 2 bases; junction bases not matched to a gene: 7. This CDR3 region has 15 residues. CDR3 sequence reads: CASSVRTGQNYGYTF. The CDR3 DNA reads TGTGCCAGCAGTGTCCGGACAGGACAGAACTATGGCTACACCTTC.

The genes are TRBV7-2 and TRBJ1-3; D call uncertain. Germline values: CDR1 SGHTA, CDR2 FQGNSA. This CDR3 is 13 amino acids long. The germline V and J ends were trimmed by 5 bases and 4 bases, with 9 bases remaining between them. DNA for the CDR3: TGTGCCAGCAGCCTATTATCGGGAAACACCATATATTTT. Translated, it gives CASSLLSGNTIYF.

The rearrangement joins TRBV7-2 to TRBJ2-3, with a tentative D call TRBD2 (5 bases). CDR1 SGHTA and CDR2 FQGNSA come from the germline V gene. This CDR3 is built from 14 residues. Trimming cost V 2 bases and J 4 bases, with 10 bases left between them. The CDR3 is CASSLRLAADTQYF. The CDR3 nucleotides are TGTGCCAGCAGCTTACGGCTAGCCGCAGATACGCAGTATTTT.

The chain has TRBV19 and TRBJ1-6, with D possibly matching TRBD1 (5 bases). The V gene lost 7 bases and the J gene lost 7 bases, with 17 bases spanning the gap. In germline, CDR1 is LNHDA, CDR2 SQIVND (reference sequence). There are 15 residues in the CDR3. In DNA, the CDR3 is TGTGCCAGTACGCCGAAGGGACTGGGGAATTCACCCCTCCACTTT. Translating it yields CASTPKGLGNSPLHF. Based on the CDR3 plus reference TRBV19 and TRBJ1-6, the full variable domain is DGGITQSPKYLFRKEGQNVTLSCEQNLNHDAMYWYRQDPGQGLRLIYYSQIVNDFQKGDIAEGYSVSREKKESFPLTVTSAQKNPTAFYLCASTPKGLGNSPLHFGNGTRLTVT.

The chain combines TRBV7-8 with TRBJ2-4; 7 nucleotides agree with TRBD2. Germline V gene lookup returns CDR1 SGHVS and CDR2 FQNEAQ. The CDR3 covers 11 residues. Germline trimming cut 8 bases from V and 15 bases from J; bases unmatched to any gene: 10. CDR3 coding DNA: TGTGCCAGCGGGGAGGGTGGGATTGCGTACTTC. As protein: CASGEGGIAYF.

The rearrangement joins TRBV30 to TRBJ2-7; 8 bases map to TRBD1. Germline lookup yields CDR1 GTSNPN and CDR2 SVGIG (reference sequence). CDR3 length: 12 residues. Trimming removed 2 bases from V and 10 bases from J; junction bases left unmatched: 7. CDR3 sequence (DNA): TGTGCCTGGAGTAAGGCAGGGGGCTACCAGTACTTC. It translates to CAWSKAGGYQYF. The whole variable domain, remainder taken from reference TRBV30 and TRBJ2-7, is SQTIHQWPATLVQPVGSPLSLECTVEGTSNPNLYWYRQAAGRGLQLLFYSVGIGQISSEVPQNLSASRPQDRQFILSSKKLLLSDSGFYLCAWSKAGGYQYFGPGTRLTVT.

This clone was seen once. The V call is TRBV30, the J call TRBJ1-1, with D possibly matching TRBD1 (5 bases). With 8 bases removed from V and 11 bases from J, the gap between germline ends came to 12 bases. This CDR3 is built from 9 residues. CDR1 and CDR2 from the germline V gene are GTSNPN and SVGIG (reference sequence). The CDR3 region has the DNA TGTGCCGCCGGGGGTTCCGCTTTCTTT. This gives the protein CAAGGSAFF.

The chain recombines TRBV18 with TRBJ2-2; weak D call: TRBD2 (5 bases). This CDR3 comprises 15 residues. V shed 3 bases and J shed 1 base, with 9 bases lying between them. Germline assignment: CDR1 KGHSH and CDR2 LQKENI. CDR3 protein: CASSPSSGNTGELFF. The CDR3 coding sequence is TGTGCCAGCTCACCGAGCAGCGGGAACACCGGGGAGCTGTTTTTT.

This clone was observed once. This rearrangement joins TRBV7-2 to TRBJ2-7; 13 nucleotides align to TRBD2. Trimming cost V 1 base and J 5 bases; bases outside gene matches: 14. CDR3 length: 19 residues. In germline, CDR1 is SGHTA, CDR2 FQGNSA. The CDR3 nucleotides are TGTGCCAGCAGCTTAGTGGCCCTCTTGACTAGCGGGAGGCTCCACGAGCAGTACTTC. Translating gives CASSLVALLTSGRLHEQYF.

This chain links TRBV6-5 with TRBJ1-1, with D possibly matching TRBD1 (5 bases). Between the trimmed V and J ends, which lost 0 bases and 1 base, there was a span of 9 bases. Germline CDR1 and CDR2: MNHEY and SVGAGI. The CDR3 sequence is 15 residues long. CDR3: CASSYSGRRNTEAFF. The CDR3 DNA follows: TGTGCCAGCAGTTACTCGGGGCGTCGGAACACTGAAGCTTTCTTT.

The rearrangement links TRBV6-5 to TRBJ1-1; D is undetermined. Trimming shortened V by 0 bases and J by 7 bases, and 9 bases separated the two germline ends. CDR3 size: 13 residues. Germline CDR1 MNHEY, CDR2 SVGAGI. The CDR3 sequence is CASSYSRNREAFF. The CDR3 region has the DNA TGTGCCAGCAGTTACTCGAGGAACCGTGAAGCTTTCTTT.

The CDR3 reads CASSFGTSGRRLGDTQYF. As DNA, the CDR3 is TGTGCCAGCAGCTTTGGGACTAGCGGGAGGCGCCTCGGAGATACGCAGTATTTT. The chain has TRBV13 and TRBJ2-3; 15 nucleotides align to TRBD2. Germline V lookup: CDR1 PRHDT, CDR2 FYEKMQ (reference sequence). V shed 3 bases and J 5 bases; nucleotides not matched to a gene: 9. CDR3 size: 18 residues.

The rearrangement uses TRBV7-2 and TRBJ1-5; D not certain. The CDR3 totals 15 residues. V dropped 2 bases and J dropped 0 bases, with 8 bases sitting between them. CDR1 and CDR2 (germline): SGHTA, FQGNSA. The CDR3 loop reads CASSLNRYSNQPQHF. In DNA form, the CDR3 reads TGTGCCAGCAGCTTAAACAGATATAGCAATCAGCCCCAGCATTTT.

The rearrangement links TRBV30 to TRBJ2-3; possible D gene TRBD2, 5 bases. The CDR3 contains 16 residues. CDR1 GTSNPN and CDR2 SVGIG come from the germline V gene (reference sequence). V dropped 0 bases and J dropped 0 bases, with 13 bases sitting between them. This chain's CDR3 is CAWSVRRATSTDTQYF. In DNA form, the CDR3 reads TGTGCCTGGAGTGTCCGGCGGGCTACTAGCACAGATACGCAGTATTTT.

The genes are TRBV4-1 and TRBJ1-3, with 7 nucleotides matching TRBD1. Germline V CDR1 and CDR2: MGHRA, YSYEKL. V lost 0 bases to trimming and J lost 0 bases; unmatched junction nucleotides: 2. The CDR3 runs to 16 residues. In nucleotides, the CDR3 is TGCGCCAGCAGCCAAGAAAGGGGGCTCTCTGGAAACACCATATATTTT. Its translation: CASSQERGLSGNTIYF.

This chain connects TRBV25-1 to TRBJ1-3; D not certain. The CDR3 spans 18 residues. Germline V gives CDR1 MGHDK, CDR2 SYGVNS. Trimming left V 5 bases short and J 0 bases short, with 20 bases between. CDR3 in DNA: TGTGCCAGCAGTAAACGGACTGCCGGGTGGCCCTCTGGAAACACCATATATTTT. Translated, it gives CASSKRTAGWPSGNTIYF. The full variable domain, with the rest looked up from reference TRBV25-1 and TRBJ1-3, is EADIYQTPRYLVIGTGKKITLECSQTMGHDKMYWYQQDPGMELHLIHYSYGVNSTEKGDLSSESTVSRIRTEHFPLTLESARPSHTSQYLCASSKRTAGWPSGNTIYFGEGSWLTVV.

V is TRBV4-1 and J is TRBJ2-3; the match to TRBD2 covers 10 bases. The V gene end was trimmed by 1 base and the J gene end by 2 bases; junction bases not matched to a gene: 6. This CDR3 has 17 residues. CDR1 MGHRA and CDR2 YSYEKL come from the germline V gene. The CDR3 sequence: CASSQVRLAGNTDTQYF. CDR3 DNA: TGCGCCAGCAGCCAAGTCCGACTAGCGGGTAACACAGATACGCAGTATTTT.

The V call is TRBV5-8, the J call TRBJ1-5; 9 bases are shared with TRBD1. The CDR3 extends over 16 amino acids. Per germline, CDR1 SGHTS and CDR2 YDEGEE. Losses at the gene ends were 4 bases for V and 0 bases for J; bases not matched to a gene: 5. CDR3 coding DNA: TGTGCCAGCAGCAAAGGGGACAGGGCTAGCAATCAGCCCCAGCATTTT. Protein: CASSKGDRASNQPQHF.